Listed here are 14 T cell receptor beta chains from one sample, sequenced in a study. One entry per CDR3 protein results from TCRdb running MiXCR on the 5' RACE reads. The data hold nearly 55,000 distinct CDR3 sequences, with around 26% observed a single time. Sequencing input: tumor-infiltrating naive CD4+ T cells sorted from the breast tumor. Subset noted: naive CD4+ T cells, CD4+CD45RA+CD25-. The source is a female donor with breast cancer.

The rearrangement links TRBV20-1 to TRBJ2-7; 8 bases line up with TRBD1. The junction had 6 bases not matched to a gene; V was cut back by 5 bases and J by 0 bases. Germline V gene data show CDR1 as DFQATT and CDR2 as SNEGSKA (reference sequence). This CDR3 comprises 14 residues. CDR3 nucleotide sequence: TGCAGTGCTTCTCCGGGACAGGACTCCTACGAGCAGTACTTC. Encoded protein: CSASPGQDSYEQYF.

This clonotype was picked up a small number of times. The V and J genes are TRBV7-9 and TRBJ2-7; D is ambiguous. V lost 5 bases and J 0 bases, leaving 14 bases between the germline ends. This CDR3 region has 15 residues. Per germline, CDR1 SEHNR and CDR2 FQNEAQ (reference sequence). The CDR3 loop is CASSPPLGSSYEQYF. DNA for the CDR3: TGTGCCAGCAGCCCCCCGCTGGGCAGCTCCTACGAGCAGTACTTC.

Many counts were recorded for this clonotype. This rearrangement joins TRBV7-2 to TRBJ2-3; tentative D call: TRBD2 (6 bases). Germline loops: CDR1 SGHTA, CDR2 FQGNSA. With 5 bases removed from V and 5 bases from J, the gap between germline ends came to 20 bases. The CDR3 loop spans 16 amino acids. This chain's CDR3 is CASSPSATRGGDTQYF. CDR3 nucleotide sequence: TGTGCCAGCAGCCCCTCCGCGACTAGAGGCGGAGATACGCAGTATTTT.

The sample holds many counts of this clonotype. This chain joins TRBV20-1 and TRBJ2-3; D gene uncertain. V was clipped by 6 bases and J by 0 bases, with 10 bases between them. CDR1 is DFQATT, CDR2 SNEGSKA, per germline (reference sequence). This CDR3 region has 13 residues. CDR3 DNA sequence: TGCAGTGCGCAGAATCCTAGCACAGATACGCAGTATTTT. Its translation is CSAQNPSTDTQYF.

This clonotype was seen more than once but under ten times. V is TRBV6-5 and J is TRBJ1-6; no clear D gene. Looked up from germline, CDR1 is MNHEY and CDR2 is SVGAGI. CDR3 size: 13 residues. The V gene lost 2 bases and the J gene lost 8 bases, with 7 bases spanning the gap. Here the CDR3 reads CASSYRRHSPLHF. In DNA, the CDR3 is TGTGCCAGCAGTTACCGTAGGCATTCACCCCTCCACTTT.

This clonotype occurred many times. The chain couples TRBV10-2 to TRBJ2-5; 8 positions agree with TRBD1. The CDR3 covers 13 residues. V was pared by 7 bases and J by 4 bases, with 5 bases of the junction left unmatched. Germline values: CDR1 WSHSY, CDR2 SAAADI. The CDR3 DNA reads TGCGCCAGCATAAAGACAGGGGCAGAGACCCAGTACTTC. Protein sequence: CASIKTGAETQYF.

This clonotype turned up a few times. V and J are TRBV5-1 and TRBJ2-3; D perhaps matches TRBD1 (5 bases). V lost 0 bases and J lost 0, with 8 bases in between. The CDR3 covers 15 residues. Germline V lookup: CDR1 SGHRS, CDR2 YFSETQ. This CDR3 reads CASSLGTTSTDTQYF. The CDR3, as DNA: TGCGCCAGCAGCTTGGGGACAACTAGCACAGATACGCAGTATTTT.

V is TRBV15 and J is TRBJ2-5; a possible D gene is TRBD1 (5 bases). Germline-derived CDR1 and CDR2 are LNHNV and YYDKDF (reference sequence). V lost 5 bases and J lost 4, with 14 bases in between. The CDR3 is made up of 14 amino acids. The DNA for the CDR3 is TGTGCCACCAGCCAGAGCAGGGAAAGAGAGACCCAGTACTTC. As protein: CATSQSRERETQYF.

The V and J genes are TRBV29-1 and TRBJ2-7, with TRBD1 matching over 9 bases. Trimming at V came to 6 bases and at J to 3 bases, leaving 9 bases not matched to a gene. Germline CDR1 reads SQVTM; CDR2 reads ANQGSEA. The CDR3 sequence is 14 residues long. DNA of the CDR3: TGCAGCGTCAGAAGGACAGGGGACGGCTACGAGCAGTACTTC. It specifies CSVRRTGDGYEQYF.

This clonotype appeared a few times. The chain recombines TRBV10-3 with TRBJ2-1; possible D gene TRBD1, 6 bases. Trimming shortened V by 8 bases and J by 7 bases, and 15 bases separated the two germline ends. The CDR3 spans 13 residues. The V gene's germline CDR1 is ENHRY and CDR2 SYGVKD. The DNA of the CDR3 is TGTGCCATCCGGGGACACGAGAGGAATGAGCAGTTCTTC. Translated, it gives CAIRGHERNEQFF.

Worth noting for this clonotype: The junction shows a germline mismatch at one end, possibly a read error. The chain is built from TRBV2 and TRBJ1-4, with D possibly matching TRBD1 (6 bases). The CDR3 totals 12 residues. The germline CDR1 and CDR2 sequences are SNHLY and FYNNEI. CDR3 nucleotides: TGTGCCAGCACAGGGGTCGCTGGAAGACTGTCTTTT. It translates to CASTGVAGRLSF.

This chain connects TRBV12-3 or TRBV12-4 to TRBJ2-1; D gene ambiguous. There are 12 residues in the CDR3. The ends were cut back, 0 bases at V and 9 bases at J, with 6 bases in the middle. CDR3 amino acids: CASSLALAEQFF. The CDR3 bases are TGTGCCAGCAGTTTAGCCTTGGCTGAGCAGTTCTTC.

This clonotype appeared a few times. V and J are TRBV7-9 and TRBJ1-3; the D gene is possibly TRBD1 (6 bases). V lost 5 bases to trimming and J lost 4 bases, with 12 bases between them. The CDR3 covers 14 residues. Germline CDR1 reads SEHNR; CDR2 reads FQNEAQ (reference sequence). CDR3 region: CASSPQGAGNTIYF. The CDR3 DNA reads TGTGCCAGCAGCCCACAGGGTGCAGGAAACACCATATATTTT.

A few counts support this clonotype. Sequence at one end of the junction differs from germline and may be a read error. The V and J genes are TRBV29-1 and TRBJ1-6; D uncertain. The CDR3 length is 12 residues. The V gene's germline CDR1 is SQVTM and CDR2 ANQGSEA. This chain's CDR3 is CRVEGGNSPLHF. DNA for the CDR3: TGCAGGGTTGAAGGCGGTAATTCACCCCTCCACTTT. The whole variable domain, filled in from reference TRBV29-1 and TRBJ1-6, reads SAVISQKPSRDICQRGTSLTIQCQVDSQVTMMFWYRQQPGQSLTLIATANQGSEATYESGFVIDKFPISRPNLTFSTLTVSNMSPEDSSIYLCRVEGGNSPLHFGNGTRLTVT.